The 15 T cell receptor beta chains reported below all come from one sample, sequenced in a study of blood T cell repertoires in COVID-19. The method was immunoSEQ multiplex PCR; TCRdb's version includes in-frame clones alone and lacks a portion of them. Of 430,000 or so clones in the sample, roughly 88% were seen once. The sequencing input was PBMCs or T cells enriched from blood (not recorded which). Receptors were obtained from a woman aged 40-49 years who had recovered from COVID-19.

This rearrangement joins TRBV7-9 to TRBJ1-2, with D perhaps matching TRBD1 (5 bases). Trimming took off 10 bases at V and 2 bases at J, with 17 bases between the two ends. The CDR3 sequence is 14 residues long. The germline V gene has CDR1 SEHNR and CDR2 FQNEAQ (reference sequence). CDR3 nucleotide sequence: TGTGCCATCCCCTTAATTGACAGCAACTATGGCTACACCTTC. The encoded protein is CAIPLIDSNYGYTF.

The chain joins TRBV5-4 to TRBJ2-1, with D perhaps matching TRBD2 (6 bases). Germline V lookup: CDR1 SGHNT, CDR2 YYREEE (reference sequence). V was trimmed by 3 bases and J by 8 bases, leaving 21 bases between them. The CDR3 runs 16 residues. CDR3 residues: CASSSLGGSGRYEQFF. Here the CDR3 DNA reads TGTGCCAGCAGCTCATTAGGAGGGAGCGGCCGTTATGAGCAGTTCTTC.

V and J are TRBV5-4 and TRBJ1-1; TRBD1 agrees at 9 bases. V lost 3 bases and J lost 1; bases outside the gene matches: 4. The CDR3 has 15 residues. The germline V gene has CDR1 SGHNT and CDR2 YYREEE (reference sequence). CDR3 residues: CASSSRQGENTEAFF. The CDR3 DNA reads TGTGCCAGCAGCTCAAGACAGGGGGAGAACACTGAAGCTTTCTTT. Combining the CDR3 with reference TRBV5-4 and TRBJ1-1 gives the whole variable domain ETGVTQSPTHLIKTRGQQVTLRCSSQSGHNTVSWYQQALGQGPQFIFQYYREEENGRGNFPPRFSGLQFPNYSSELNVNALELDDSALYLCASSSRQGENTEAFFGQGTRLTVV.

Comments on this clone: Other DNA sequences from this sample encode an identical CDR3 as well. The chain employs TRBV18 and TRBJ2-5; weak D call: TRBD2 (5 bases). This CDR3 has 13 amino acids. Trimming stripped 2 bases from V and 4 bases from J, with 8 bases between. CDR1 is KGHSH, CDR2 LQKENI, per germline. The CDR3, as DNA: TGTGCCAGCTCACCAGGGCTAGCAGAGACCCAGTACTTC. Encoded protein: CASSPGLAETQYF.

The rearrangement uses TRBV19 and TRBJ1-5; 9 positions agree with TRBD1. The CDR3 extends over 15 amino acids. In germline, CDR1 is LNHDA, CDR2 SQIVND (reference sequence). Trimming took 7 bases from V and 4 from J; bases not matched to a gene: 8. Written as DNA, the CDR3 is TGTGCCAGTACCTGGGACAGGGTCAGGAATCAGCCCCAGCATTTT. Its translation: CASTWDRVRNQPQHF.

The rearrangement links TRBV4-3 to TRBJ1-3; unclear D gene. V gave up 0 bases and J gave up 0 bases, with 6 bases separating them. Germline loops: CDR1 LGHNA, CDR2 YSLEER. The CDR3 runs to 15 residues. In nucleotides, the CDR3 is TGCGCCAGCAGCCAAGAAGAGGTCTCTGGAAACACCATATATTTT. This sequence encodes CASSQEEVSGNTIYF.

The J gene is TRBJ1-2, the V gene TRBV7-9, with 7 bases aligning to TRBD1. The germline V gene has CDR1 SEHNR and CDR2 FQNEAQ (reference sequence). The CDR3 has 14 amino acids. The V gene end was trimmed by 4 bases and the J gene end by 4 bases; junction bases not matched to a gene: 6. The DNA of the CDR3 is TGTGCCAGCAGCTCGACAGGGACCGTCTATGGCTACACCTTC. Translation gives CASSSTGTVYGYTF. Full variable domain (remainder filled in from reference TRBV7-9 and TRBJ1-2): DTGVSQNPRHKITKRGQNVTFRCDPISEHNRLYWYRQTLGQGPEFLTYFQNEAQLEKSRLLSDRFSAERPKGSFSTLEIQRTEQGDSAMYLCASSSTGTVYGYTFGSGTRLTVV.

This chain joins TRBV6-6 and TRBJ2-1, with D perhaps matching TRBD1 (5 bases). V gave up 1 base and J gave up 7 bases, with 17 bases separating them. The CDR3 is 16 residues long. The germline gives CDR1 MNHNY, CDR2 SVGAGI (reference sequence). CDR3 in amino acids: CASSYFGAGLGNEQFF. The CDR3 nucleotides are TGTGCCAGCAGTTACTTTGGGGCAGGGTTAGGAAATGAGCAGTTCTTC.

The gene calls are TRBV4-3 and TRBJ1-5; perhaps TRBD1 as D (6 bases). Per the germline V gene, CDR1 is LGHNA and CDR2 is YSLEER. The CDR3 totals 15 residues. V was shortened by 1 base and J by 4 bases, with 11 bases between the two germline ends. The CDR3 sequence: CASSQASQGNQPQHF. CDR3 in DNA: TGCGCCAGCAGCCAAGCGTCACAGGGAAATCAGCCCCAGCATTTT.

The chain has TRBV20-1 and TRBJ1-1; D is unclear. This CDR3 spans 11 amino acids. The germline V gene encodes CDR1 DFQATT and CDR2 SNEGSKA (reference sequence). The germline V and J ends were trimmed by 6 bases and 4 bases, with 9 bases remaining between them. As DNA, the CDR3 is TGCAGTGCCGAACGAGGCACTGAAGCTTTCTTT. Its protein product is CSAERGTEAFF.

J is TRBJ2-3 and V is TRBV7-9; TRBD2 matches at 7 bases. CDR1 and CDR2 (germline): SEHNR, FQNEAQ (reference sequence). This CDR3 is 15 amino acids long. Trimming at V came to 4 bases and at J to 3 bases, leaving 7 bases not matched to a gene. The CDR3 loop is CASSSLSGNTDTQYF. The CDR3 nucleotides are TGTGCCAGCAGCTCACTAAGCGGGAATACAGATACGCAGTATTTT.

The CDR3 DNA sequence: TGTGCCAGCAGCCCCAGCGGGAGGGGAAAAGAGACCCAGTACTTC. Protein sequence: CASSPSGRGKETQYF. This rearrangement joins TRBV28 to TRBJ2-5; TRBD2 agrees at 10 bases. The V and J ends lost 6 bases and 3 bases, in that order; junction bases with no gene match: 7. CDR3 length equals 15 residues. Per germline, CDR1 MDHEN and CDR2 SYDVKM. Drawing the rest from reference TRBV28 and TRBJ2-5, the complete variable domain is DVKVTQSSRYLVKRTGEKVFLECVQDMDHENMFWYRQDPGLGLRLIYFSYDVKMKEKGDIPEGYSVSREKKERFSLILESASTNQTSMYLCASSPSGRGKETQYFGPGTRLLVL.

The V call is TRBV4-2, the J call TRBJ2-1, with 8 bases matching TRBD2. The CDR3 consists of 17 residues. With 5 bases clipped from V and 8 bases from J, the junction kept 17 bases outside the gene matches. Germline lookup yields CDR1 LGHNA and CDR2 YNFKEQ. CDR3 sequence: CASSFQSGSGPKDEQFF. As DNA, the CDR3 is TGTGCCAGCAGCTTTCAAAGCGGGAGCGGACCTAAGGATGAGCAGTTCTTC.

The chain couples TRBV11-2 to TRBJ2-3, with 12 bases lining up with TRBD2. Trimming at V came to 5 bases and at J to 3 bases, leaving 9 bases not matched to a gene. The CDR3 contains 17 residues. Germline V CDR1 and CDR2: SGHAT, FQNNGV. The CDR3 spells CASSPPRLAGATDTQYF. DNA for the CDR3: TGTGCCAGCAGCCCGCCCCGACTAGCGGGGGCAACAGATACGCAGTATTTT.

This clone was detected a few times. The V call is TRBV7-8, the J call TRBJ1-2, with 9 positions matching TRBD1. The germline V gene encodes CDR1 SGHVS and CDR2 FQNEAQ. V was clipped by 2 bases and J by 8 bases; unmatched bases: 9. The CDR3 contains 15 residues. The CDR3 spells CASSLSGTGPRGYTF. The CDR3 DNA is TGTGCCAGCAGCTTATCGGGGACAGGGCCTAGGGGCTACACCTTC.